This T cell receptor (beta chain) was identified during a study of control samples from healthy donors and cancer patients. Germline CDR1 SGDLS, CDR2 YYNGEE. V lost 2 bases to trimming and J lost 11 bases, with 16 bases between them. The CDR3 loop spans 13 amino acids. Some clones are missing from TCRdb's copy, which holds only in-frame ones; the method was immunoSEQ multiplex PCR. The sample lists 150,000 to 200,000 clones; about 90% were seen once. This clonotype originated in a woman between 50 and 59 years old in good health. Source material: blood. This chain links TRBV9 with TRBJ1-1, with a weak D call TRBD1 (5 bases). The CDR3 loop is CASSVGSQGRAFF. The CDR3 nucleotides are TGTGCCAGCAGCGTGGGATCTCAGGGTCGTGCTTTCTTT.